This is a list of T cell receptor beta chains from one sample in a study of cytomegalovirus exposure and HLA in healthy donors. TCRdb keeps only in-frame clones here, not all; method: immunoSEQ multiplex PCR. The data show 150,000 to 200,000 clones, roughly 60% seen once. Sequencing was performed on PBMCs. The receptors were sampled from a man aged 35 to 55 in good health and CMV-seronegative. Both conserved end residues are part of each CDR3. A D gene is named only where the DNA matches it firmly. Size is stated for part of the rows, as once, few or many counts, or as a class when the clone is expanded.

abundance	v_gene	d_gene	j_gene	CDR3aa	CDR3nt
NA	TRBV4-2	TRBD2	TRBJ2-1	CASSQRTSGGDVDEQFF	TGTGCCAGCAGCCAAAGGACTAGCGGGGGGGACGTCGATGAGCAGTTCTTC
few	TRBV28	TRBD1	TRBJ1-6	CASSLGQGGNSPLHF	TGTGCCAGCAGTTTGGGACAGGGGGGTAATTCACCCCTCCACTTT
NA	TRBV10-3	NA	TRBJ2-3	CATEQGSVTDTQYF	TGTGCCACGGAACAGGGCTCTGTCACAGATACGCAGTATTTT
NA	TRBV4-1	TRBD1	TRBJ1-4	CASSQESGQGVGKLFF	TGCGCCAGCAGCCAAGAATCGGGACAGGGGGTAGGAAAACTGTTTTTT
few	TRBV7-8	NA	TRBJ2-4	CASSLVAGAGSPGRSIQYF	TGTGCCAGCAGCTTAGTGGCAGGGGCAGGGAGTCCGGGTCGGAGCATTCAGTACTTC
NA	TRBV6-1	TRBD1	TRBJ1-5	CASRQGFTSNQPQHF	TGTGCCAGCAGACAGGGGTTTACGAGCAATCAGCCCCAGCATTTT
NA	TRBV7-9	NA	TRBJ1-5	CASSLGPGANQPQHF	TGTGCCAGCAGTTTAGGGCCTGGGGCCAATCAGCCCCAGCATTTT
few	TRBV30	NA	TRBJ1-3	CAWDSRSGNTIYF	TGTGCCTGGGACAGCCGCTCTGGAAACACCATATATTTT
few	TRBV28	TRBD1	TRBJ1-1	CASSSQGLYTEAFF	TGTGCCAGCAGTTCACAGGGGCTTTACACTGAAGCTTTCTTT
NA	TRBV2	TRBD1	TRBJ1-1	CASSTGTVYGITEAFF	TGTGCCAGCAGTACCGGGACAGTTTACGGGATCACTGAAGCTTTCTTT
NA	TRBV10-3	NA	TRBJ2-1	CAINPGSGEQFF	TGTGCCATCAATCCGGGGAGTGGCGAGCAGTTCTTC
NA	TRBV30	NA	TRBJ1-5	CAWEQGPGQPQHF	TGTGCCTGGGAACAGGGCCCGGGTCAGCCCCAGCATTTT
few	TRBV29-1	NA	TRBJ1-6	CSARTDSNSPLHF	TGCAGCGCTAGGACAGATTCCAATTCACCCCTCCACTTT
NA	TRBV6-6	NA	TRBJ2-3	CASSYVADTQYF	TGTGCCAGCAGTTACGTAGCAGATACGCAGTATTTT
NA	TRBV28	NA	TRBJ2-6	CASRGTDPSGANVLTF	TGTGCCAGCCGTGGAACAGATCCCTCTGGGGCCAACGTCCTGACTTTC
few	TRBV5-1	NA	TRBJ2-4	CASSSGQSNIQYF	TGCGCCAGCAGTTCCGGACAATCCAACATTCAGTACTTC
NA	TRBV6-1	TRBD1	TRBJ2-7	CASRGQGSGYREQYF	TGTGCCAGCAGAGGACAGGGCAGCGGATATCGCGAGCAGTACTTC
NA	TRBV5-1	NA	TRBJ1-5	CASSLAGRASQPQHF	TGCGCCAGCAGCTTGGCCGGCAGGGCAAGCCAGCCCCAGCATTTT
NA	TRBV6-5	TRBD2	TRBJ2-1	CASSRAGAYNEQFF	TGTGCCAGCAGTCGAGCGGGAGCCTACAATGAGCAGTTCTTC
NA	TRBV5-6	NA	TRBJ2-5	CASSASGGQETQYF	TGTGCCAGCAGCGCCTCTGGCGGACAAGAGACCCAGTACTTC
NA	TRBV7-9	TRBD1	TRBJ1-2	CSSSYHRGEGDGYTF	TGTTCCAGCAGCTATCACAGGGGAGAGGGGGATGGCTACACCTTC
NA	TRBV28	NA	TRBJ2-2	CASSLRQGNTGELFF	TGTGCCAGCAGTTTACGGCAGGGGAACACCGGGGAGCTGTTTTTT